This entry lists 27 T cell receptor beta chains sequenced from one sample in a study of shared clonotypes between healthy human individuals. Assay: immunoSEQ multiplex PCR; the TCRdb copy retains only in-frame clones and omits some. The sample consists of some 1,600,000 clones, roughly 98% of them appearing once. The specimen sequenced was naive CD4+ T cells sorted from blood. Regarding subset: CD45RA+ positively selected. These receptors were taken from a man aged 25-40 years in good health.

The rearrangement joins TRBV29-1 to TRBJ2-5, with 9 bases matching TRBD1. The germline V gene has CDR1 SQVTM and CDR2 ANQGSEA. This CDR3 has 13 amino acids. V lost 3 bases to trimming and J lost 4 bases; unmatched junction nucleotides: 3. The CDR3 loop reads CSVDDRGGETQYF. The CDR3 DNA sequence: TGCAGCGTTGATGACAGGGGGGGAGAGACCCAGTACTTC.

This rearrangement joins TRBV6-1 to TRBJ2-7, with 9 bases fitting TRBD1. The CDR3 is made up of 15 amino acids. V dropped 3 bases and J dropped 2; count of bases not matched to a gene: 5. Germline V lookup: CDR1 MNHNS, CDR2 SASEGT. CDR3 nucleotide sequence: TGTGCCAGCAGTGAGTACAGGGGGCTCCCCTACGAGCAGTACTTC. It is translated as CASSEYRGLPYEQYF.

V gene TRBV4-3 combines with J gene TRBJ2-6, with 10 positions matching TRBD2. V was clipped by 2 bases and J by 0 bases; unmatched bases: 13. The CDR3 totals 21 residues. Looked up from germline, CDR1 is LGHNA and CDR2 is YSLEER. The CDR3 sequence: CASSQQAGGITSSSGANVLTF. CDR3 DNA sequence: TGCGCCAGCAGCCAACAAGCGGGAGGGATTACCTCTAGCTCTGGGGCCAACGTCCTGACTTTC.

This clone is a singleton in its sample. The V gene is TRBV19, the J gene TRBJ1-4, with 7 nucleotides matching TRBD1. Germline V gene sequence: CDR1 LNHDA, CDR2 SQIVND (reference sequence). The CDR3 is made up of 15 amino acids. After removal of 3 bases from V and 5 bases from J, the junction contained 6 bases not matched to a gene. Here the CDR3 reads CASSIRGQRNEKLFF. The DNA for the CDR3 is TGTGCCAGTAGTATCCGGGGACAGAGAAATGAAAAACTGTTTTTT.

The genes are TRBV7-9 and TRBJ1-4, with TRBD1 as a possible D gene (6 bases). The germline V gene has CDR1 SEHNR and CDR2 FQNEAQ (reference sequence). V lost 3 bases, J lost 11 bases, and 10 bases lay in between. The CDR3 spans 12 residues. CDR3 DNA: TGTGCCAGCAGCTTTAGACAGGAGAAACTGTTTTTT. It codes for CASSFRQEKLFF. The full variable domain, completed using reference TRBV7-9 and TRBJ1-4, is DTGVSQNPRHKITKRGQNVTFRCDPISEHNRLYWYRQTLGQGPEFLTYFQNEAQLEKSRLLSDRFSAERPKGSFSTLEIQRTEQGDSAMYLCASSFRQEKLFFGSGTQLSVL.

The V call is TRBV5-6, the J call TRBJ2-1; 8 bases align to TRBD1. The CDR3 length is 17 residues. CDR1 SGHDT and CDR2 YYEEEE come from the germline V gene. J lost 8 bases, V lost 2 bases, and 15 bases had no gene match. In nucleotides, the CDR3 is TGTGCCAGCAGCTTTTTGGGCAGGGGGCTAAATTTAGATGAGCAGTTCTTC. Residues: CASSFLGRGLNLDEQFF. Supplemented by reference TRBV5-6 and TRBJ2-1, the full variable domain reads DAGVTQSPTHLIKTRGQQVTLRCSPKSGHDTVSWYQQALGQGPQFIFQYYEEEERQRGNFPDRFSGHQFPNYSSELNVNALLLGDSALYLCASSFLGRGLNLDEQFFGPGTRLTVL.

The chain employs TRBV2 and TRBJ2-1, with 12 bases identical to TRBD2. The CDR3 is 14 residues long. The germline gives CDR1 SNHLY, CDR2 FYNNEI. The V segment lost 7 bases and the J segment 14 bases; nucleotides outside the gene matches: 12. The CDR3 nucleotides read TGTGCCAGCACCCCAGAGAGGACTAGCGGGATAGAGTTCTTC. This sequence encodes CASTPERTSGIEFF.

The sample holds a few counts of this clone. Distinct nucleotide sequences in the sample also encode this CDR3. V and J are TRBV18 and TRBJ2-3; D call uncertain. V was trimmed by 6 bases and J by 0 bases, leaving 4 bases between them. The CDR3 has 12 residues. CDR1 and CDR2 from the germline V gene are KGHSH and LQKENI. The CDR3 is CASSPSTDTQYF. CDR3 sequence (DNA): TGTGCCAGCTCGCCTAGCACAGATACGCAGTATTTT.

The chain is built from TRBV27 and TRBJ2-7; 8 nucleotides align to TRBD1. Trimming cost V 5 bases and J 1 base; bases outside gene matches: 7. In germline, CDR1 is MNHEY, CDR2 SMNVEV (reference sequence). CDR3 length: 15 amino acids. CDR3 sequence (DNA): TGTGCCAGCAGTCCCCGACAGGGGAAGTCCTACGAGCAGTACTTC. This sequence encodes CASSPRQGKSYEQYF.

The genes are TRBV5-1 and TRBJ1-1; unclear D gene. The length of the CDR3 is 15 residues. Trimming stripped 4 bases from V and 6 bases from J, with 19 bases between. Germline V gene sequence: CDR1 SGHRS, CDR2 YFSETQ. CDR3 in DNA: TGCGCCAGCAGCCCCCCCAGAGGGAGGCAGGCTGAAGCTTTCTTT. Protein product: CASSPPRGRQAEAFF.

This rearrangement joins TRBV27 to TRBJ2-7; D is possibly TRBD1 (5 bases). Trimming stripped 5 bases from V and 3 bases from J, with 11 bases between. The germline V gene has CDR1 MNHEY and CDR2 SMNVEV (reference sequence). The CDR3 sequence is 13 residues long. In DNA, the CDR3 is TGTGCCAGCAGTATAATCCAGGGCTACGAGCAGTACTTC. It specifies CASSIIQGYEQYF.

The chain employs TRBV2 and TRBJ2-3; D may be TRBD1 (6 bases). Germline V gives CDR1 SNHLY, CDR2 FYNNEI. V gave up 6 bases and J gave up 2 bases, with 18 bases separating them. The length of the CDR3 is 16 residues. CDR3 bases: TGTGCCAGCAGGGTCCTCCAGGGGCGGATCACAGATACGCAGTATTTT. The encoded protein is CASRVLQGRITDTQYF.

The chain recombines TRBV18 with TRBJ2-1; 10 nucleotides agree with TRBD2. With V trimmed by 0 bases and J by 6 bases, 11 bases remained unmatched. Germline CDR1 reads KGHSH; CDR2 reads LQKENI. The CDR3 contains 18 residues. CDR3 coding DNA: TGTGCCAGCTCACCACCGGGGGCTAGCGGGAGTCGGTTCAATGAGCAGTTCTTC. Translating it yields CASSPPGASGSRFNEQFF.

The rearrangement joins TRBV5-1 to TRBJ2-1; D is undetermined. Per germline, CDR1 SGHRS and CDR2 YFSETQ. This CDR3 comprises 13 residues. Between the trimmed V and J ends, which lost 0 bases and 6 bases, there was a span of 7 bases. CDR3 coding DNA: TGCGCCAGCAGCTTGGGCAGGCTCAATGAGCAGTTCTTC. This codes for CASSLGRLNEQFF.

The J gene is TRBJ2-5, the V gene TRBV2; a weak D match, TRBD2 (5 bases). V was shortened by 6 bases and J by 4 bases, with 12 bases between the two germline ends. The CDR3 is 13 residues long. The germline gives CDR1 SNHLY, CDR2 FYNNEI. The CDR3 bases are TGTGCCAGCAGACGGGAATTGGGAGAGACCCAGTACTTC. Translation: CASRRELGETQYF. The variable domain in full, completed from reference TRBV2 and TRBJ2-5, reads EPEVTQTPSHQVTQMGQEVILRCVPISNHLYFYWYRQILGQKVEFLVSFYNNEISEKSEIFDDQFSVERPDGSNFTLKIRSTKLEDSAMYFCASRRELGETQYFGPGTRLLVL.

The chain employs TRBV4-3 and TRBJ2-7, with D perhaps matching TRBD2 (6 bases). Trimming cost V 1 base and J 2 bases, with 9 bases left between them. The CDR3 spans 14 residues. The V gene's germline CDR1 is LGHNA and CDR2 YSLEER. In DNA, the CDR3 is TGCGCCAGCAGCCAAGTGGAGGGGACCTACGAGCAGTACTTC. Its protein product is CASSQVEGTYEQYF.

The chain joins TRBV6-5 to TRBJ2-2; D is ambiguous. CDR1 and CDR2 (germline): MNHEY, SVGAGI. The CDR3 consists of 16 residues. Trimming took 4 bases from V and 5 from J, leaving 17 bases between them. In DNA, the CDR3 is TGTGCCAGCAGTTGGGCCGAGCCAAGGGCGACCGGGGAGCTGTTTTTT. It specifies CASSWAEPRATGELFF.

The rearrangement uses TRBV10-1 and TRBJ2-5, with TRBD1 as a possible D gene (6 bases). The CDR3 covers 15 residues. Per germline, CDR1 WNHNN and CDR2 SYGVQD (reference sequence). Trimming shortened V by 0 bases and J by 5 bases, and 13 bases separated the two germline ends. CDR3 residues: CASSESLAGDETQYF. The CDR3 DNA sequence: TGCGCCAGCAGTGAGTCTCTAGCAGGGGACGAGACCCAGTACTTC.

The chain has TRBV28 and TRBJ2-1, with 7 positions matching TRBD2. Unmatched junction bases numbered 1, after V lost 4 bases and J lost 10 bases. The CDR3 has 11 amino acids. Germline loops: CDR1 MDHEN, CDR2 SYDVKM. The CDR3 DNA follows: TGTGCCAGCAGTTCACTAGCGGAGCAGTTCTTC. It yields the protein CASSSLAEQFF.

CDR3 residues: CASSISGYVYGYTF. The CDR3 DNA is TGTGCCAGCAGCATAAGCGGATACGTCTATGGCTACACCTTC. The genes are TRBV11-2 and TRBJ1-2; D is undetermined. Germline V gene lookup returns CDR1 SGHAT and CDR2 FQNNGV. The CDR3 extends over 14 amino acids. Trimming shortened V by 5 bases and J by 4 bases, and 14 bases separated the two germline ends.

The rearrangement joins TRBV5-6 to TRBJ2-3; 7 positions match TRBD2. CDR1 SGHDT and CDR2 YYEEEE come from the germline V gene. The CDR3 is 15 amino acids. The ends lost 2 bases at V and 4 bases at J; junction bases unmatched: 7. The CDR3 is CASSFRGRGPDTQYF. The CDR3, as DNA: TGTGCCAGCAGCTTTCGGGGGAGGGGCCCAGATACGCAGTATTTT. The full variable domain, rest sourced from reference TRBV5-6 and TRBJ2-3, is DAGVTQSPTHLIKTRGQQVTLRCSPKSGHDTVSWYQQALGQGPQFIFQYYEEEERQRGNFPDRFSGHQFPNYSSELNVNALLLGDSALYLCASSFRGRGPDTQYFGPGTRLTVL.

The gene calls are TRBV29-1 and TRBJ2-7; possible D gene TRBD2, 5 bases. Germline CDR1 and CDR2: SQVTM and ANQGSEA. V was trimmed by 6 bases and J by 7 bases, leaving 22 bases between them. This CDR3 spans 14 amino acids. The chain's CDR3 is CSVERDSRPGEQYF. The CDR3 nucleotides read TGCAGCGTAGAACGTGACTCAAGGCCGGGGGAGCAGTACTTC.

V is TRBV27 and J is TRBJ1-5; D uncertain. Germline CDR1 and CDR2: MNHEY and SMNVEV (reference sequence). There are 15 residues in the CDR3. The V end lost 2 bases, the J end lost 0 bases, and 8 bases lay between the germline ends. CDR3 DNA sequence: TGTGCCAGCAGTTTAGGGGTTCTTAGCAATCAGCCCCAGCATTTT. This sequence encodes CASSLGVLSNQPQHF.

This clone was found once. V and J are TRBV2 and TRBJ2-7, with a weak D call TRBD2 (7 bases). Germline V lookup: CDR1 SNHLY, CDR2 FYNNEI. CDR3 length equals 16 residues. V lost 5 bases and J 2 bases, leaving 19 bases between the germline ends. CDR3 bases: TGTGCCAGCAGTCGAAGTTCTCGCGGGGGCCCCTACGAGCAGTACTTC. It codes for CASSRSSRGGPYEQYF.

This chain joins TRBV9 and TRBJ2-1; 9 nucleotides agree with TRBD1. The ends lost 3 bases at V and 6 bases at J; junction bases unmatched: 7. Germline CDR1 and CDR2: SGDLS and YYNGEE. CDR3 size: 15 residues. Here the CDR3 DNA reads TGTGCCAGCAGCGCTGGGGACAGGGCTGTCAATGAGCAGTTCTTC. Its translation: CASSAGDRAVNEQFF.

J is TRBJ2-3 and V is TRBV5-1; possibly TRBD1 or TRBD2 for D (5 bases each). The CDR3 has 17 residues. The germline V gene encodes CDR1 SGHRS and CDR2 YFSETQ. Trimming removed 4 bases at V and 6 bases at J, with 24 bases between. The CDR3 DNA reads as TGCGCCAGCAGCCAACTTGGGGGAAACGCCGCATGGGATACGCAGTATTTT. It encodes CASSQLGGNAAWDTQYF.

This clone was counted at least ten times. The chain employs TRBV4-1 and TRBJ2-1, with a weak D call TRBD1 (5 bases). The CDR3 has 15 amino acids. Trimming left V 0 bases short and J 10 bases short, with 16 bases between. CDR1 is MGHRA, CDR2 YSYEKL, per germline. This chain's CDR3 is CASSQEEGRASEQFF. CDR3 DNA sequence: TGCGCCAGCAGCCAAGAAGAAGGCAGGGCATCCGAGCAGTTCTTC.